The rows below give T cell receptor beta chains drawn from one sample of a study of T cells in Graves' hyperthyroidism and ophthalmopathy. MiXCR, applied by TCRdb to the multiplex PCR reads, yields one record per CDR3 protein. The table lists 250,000 to 300,000 distinct CDR3 sequences, roughly 13% of them singletons. Sequenced: blood. Every receptor here comes from a woman in her forties with Graves' hyperthyroidism. Both conserved end residues are trimmed from each CDR3.

V gene	CDR3 protein
TRBV13	ASGGTFNTGELF
TRBV7-2	ASSASGDTGELF
TRBV7-9	ASSLGDLGSYNEQF
TRBV28	ASSRRTEGNTEAF
TRBV6-1	ASSPQSYEQY
TRBV10-3	ALSAHTGELF
TRBV27	ASSSQGNGYT
TRBV3-1	ASSQGASGSYNEQF
TRBV6-2/TRBV6-3	ASSGVAGGAYEQY
TRBV6-1	ASSDPAKQGTQY
TRBV20-1	SASGVANYGYT
TRBV5-6	ASSLPEGNYYEQY
TRBV7-9	ASSSGGEQNEQY
TRBV27	ASSPLGLAGRDEQF
TRBV10-3	AITGLAGFNEQF
TRBV6-5	ASSSWDPLSSGNTIY
TRBV2	ASRGNEQY
TRBV19	ASSRGRAYNEQF
TRBV6-5	ASSYLGQPTEAF
TRBV6-1	ASSRRDSGNTIY
TRBV6-1	ASSRQGAWVGTEAF
TRBV6-1	ASSEAQGNTEAF
TRBV12-3/TRBV12-4	ASSSGQATYPQH
TRBV12-3/TRBV12-4	ASSLRRHSGNTIY
TRBV5-8	ASRPRTGGHSPLH
TRBV3-1	ASSLPAGQGSGYT
TRBV30	AWTSQGASYEQY
TRBV19	ASRIGDWMNTEAF
TRBV2	ASRPGTGSNEQF
TRBV12-3/TRBV12-4	ASRTGTSNEKLF
TRBV7-9	ASSPIWGTSYEQY
TRBV6-1	ASSGTPRGGYT
TRBV2	ASKLGYLQETQY
TRBV19	ASNYYSNQPQH
TRBV3-1	ASSPGLAGGNTQY
TRBV7-6	ASSTTRTDTQY
TRBV12-3/TRBV12-4	ASSLNGGTGF
TRBV3-1	ASSQQGLEAF
TRBV20-1	SARGGAVNTEAF
TRBV5-8	ASSPGLAGGPDTQY
TRBV2	ASSTQGSQPQH
TRBV2	ASSDTETQY
TRBV7-9	ASSFGRVQETQY
TRBV12-3/TRBV12-4	ASSLVLGGSVELF
TRBV9	ASSVGAHSEAF
TRBV19	ASSMSRSWGQPQH
TRBV6-1	ASSQRSGRAGETQY
TRBV6-4	ASSEFGEDYGYT
TRBV5-4	ASSFGPNEQF
TRBV12-5	ASGLDRTGGGYT
TRBV3-1	ASSQSTGSWVAGELF
TRBV20-1	SARRGVGHNSNQPQH
TRBV20-1	SANGGAGTYNEQF
TRBV20-1	SARDQGTSGYNEQF
TRBV27	ASSPPMGQGGTEAF
TRBV6-1	ATSPRVSPQQY
TRBV4-1	ASSQEGQGTDTQY
TRBV28	ASIPGQGHSSTDTQY
TRBV4-1	ASSQDGAGVSSAQY